This T cell receptor beta chain was retrieved from a study of shared clonotypes between healthy human individuals. Study-wide points: Clonotypes which were not shared had lower generation probabilities than clonotypes that all four donors shared.

Each PCR replicate from the sorted subsets contained about 200 ng DNA, which is about 30,000 T cell genomes. The method was immunoSEQ multiplex PCR; TCRdb's version includes in-frame clones alone and lacks a portion of them. The profile shows fewer than 850,000 clones, 90% to 97% of them singletons. CD45RO-negative CD8 cells positively selected for CCR7 made up the naive population, which excluded terminally differentiated effector memory CD45RA+ cells. Details on this clone: The antigen is unknown.

The CDR3 spans 16 residues. V lost 3 bases to trimming and J lost 2 bases, with 17 bases between them. Germline V lookup: CDR1 MNHEY, CDR2 SVGAGI. The sample was naive CD8+ T cells sorted from blood. This clonotype originated in a man younger than 45 in good health. The chain employs TRBV6-5 and TRBJ2-7, with a possible D match to TRBD1 (6 bases). CDR3 protein: CASSYDDQGKPYEQYF. The CDR3 DNA reads as TGTGCCAGCAGTTATGATGATCAGGGGAAACCCTACGAGCAGTACTTC.